Listed here are 2 T cell receptor beta chains from one sample, sequenced in a study of chemoradiotherapy in HPV16-positive cancers. Sequenced by immunoSEQ multiplex PCR; TCRdb stores in-frame clones only, minus some. The sample has over 2,500 clones; about 85% are singletons. Sample: blood, taken from a patient who underwent chemoradiotherapy. The receptors come from a human donor with HPV-associated anogenital cancer.

V is TRBV9 and J is TRBJ1-3; 8 bases agree with TRBD1. The CDR3 spans 15 residues. The germline V gene encodes CDR1 SGDLS and CDR2 YYNGEE. The V and J ends lost 3 bases and 2 bases, in that order; junction bases with no gene match: 4. CDR3 nucleotides: TGTGCCAGCAGCGGGGTGACAGGGGCTGGAAACACCATATATTTT. Translation gives CASSGVTGAGNTIYF.

This chain links TRBV15 with TRBJ1-2; TRBD1 agrees at 8 bases. This CDR3 contains 16 residues. V lost 0 bases and J lost 4; bases outside the gene matches: 7. Germline V gene data show CDR1 as LNHNV and CDR2 as YYDKDF (reference sequence). Here the CDR3 reads CATSRDPWTGSYGYTF. CDR3 nucleotides: TGTGCCACCAGCAGAGATCCTTGGACAGGGAGCTATGGCTACACCTTC.